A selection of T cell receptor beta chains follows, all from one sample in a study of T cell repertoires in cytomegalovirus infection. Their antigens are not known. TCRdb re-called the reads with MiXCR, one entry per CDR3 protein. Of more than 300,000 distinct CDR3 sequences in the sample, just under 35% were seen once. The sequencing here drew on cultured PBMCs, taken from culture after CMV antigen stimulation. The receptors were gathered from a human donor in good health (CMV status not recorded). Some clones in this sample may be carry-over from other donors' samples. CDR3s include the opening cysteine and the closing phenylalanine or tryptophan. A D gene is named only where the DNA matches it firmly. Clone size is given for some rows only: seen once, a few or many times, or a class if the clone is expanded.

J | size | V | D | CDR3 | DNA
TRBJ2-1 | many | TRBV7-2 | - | CASSALWKANEQFF | TGTGCCAGCAGCGCCCTCTGGAAGGCCAATGAGCAGTTCTTC
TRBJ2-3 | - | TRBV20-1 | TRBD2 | CSALGASGIKGGDTQYF | TGCAGTGCTTTGGGGGCTAGCGGGATTAAAGGGGGAGATACGCAGTATTTT
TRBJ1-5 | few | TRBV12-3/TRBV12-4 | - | CASSSRPGSQPQHF | TGTGCCAGCAGTTCCCGACCGGGAAGTCAGCCCCAGCATTTT
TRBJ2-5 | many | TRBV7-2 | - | CASSSTSYETQYF | TGTGCCAGCAGCTCGACTAGTTATGAGACCCAGTACTTC
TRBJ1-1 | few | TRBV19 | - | CASSMWDINTEAFF | TGTGCCAGTAGTATGTGGGACATCAACACTGAAGCTTTCTTT
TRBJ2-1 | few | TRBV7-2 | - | CASSARLSGGSSYNEQFF | TGTGCCAGCAGCGCCCGACTGAGCGGAGGGAGCTCCTACAATGAGCAGTTCTTC
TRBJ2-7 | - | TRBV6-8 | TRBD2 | CASSRTSGAPYEQYF | TGTGCCAGCAGTCGGACTAGCGGGGCGCCTTACGAGCAGTACTTC
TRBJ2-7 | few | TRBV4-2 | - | CASSQRGRDEQYF | TGTGCCAGCAGCCAAAGGGGCCGAGACGAGCAGTACTTC
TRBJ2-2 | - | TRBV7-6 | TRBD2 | CASRTIAGGNTGELFF | TGTGCCAGCAGGACGATAGCGGGAGGGAACACCGGGGAGCTGTTTTTT
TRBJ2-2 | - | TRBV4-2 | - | CASRVQVMNTGELFF | TGTGCCAGCAGGGTCCAGGTGATGAACACCGGGGAGCTGTTTTTT
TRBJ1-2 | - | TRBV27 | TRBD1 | CASWGDRLYGYTF | TGTGCCAGCTGGGGGGACAGACTCTATGGCTACACCTTC
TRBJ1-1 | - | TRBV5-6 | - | CASSLILGGDTEAFF | TGTGCCAGCAGCTTAATACTAGGAGGGGACACTGAAGCTTTCTTT
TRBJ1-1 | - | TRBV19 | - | CATLPRGGMNTEAFF | TGTGCCACCCTACCGAGGGGTGGAATGAACACTGAAGCTTTCTTT
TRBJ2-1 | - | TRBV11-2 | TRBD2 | CASSPRTSGRYNEQFF | TGTGCCAGCAGCCCCCGGACTAGCGGGAGGTATAATGAGCAGTTCTTC
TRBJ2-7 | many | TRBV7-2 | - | CASSLSTTYEQYF | TGTGCCAGCAGCTTAAGTACGACCTACGAGCAGTACTTC
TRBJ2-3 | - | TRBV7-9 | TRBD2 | CASTRTSGITDTQYF | TGTGCCAGCACACGGACTAGCGGGATCACAGATACGCAGTATTTT
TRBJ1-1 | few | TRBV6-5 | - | CASTAENTEAFF | TGTGCCAGCACGGCAGAGAACACTGAAGCTTTCTTT
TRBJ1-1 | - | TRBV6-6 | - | CASRQELVNTEAFF | TGTGCCAGCAGACAGGAACTCGTGAACACTGAAGCTTTCTTT
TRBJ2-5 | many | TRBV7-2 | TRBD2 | CASSLDGRLKETQYF | TGTGCCAGCAGCTTAGACGGGAGGTTGAAAGAGACCCAGTACTTC
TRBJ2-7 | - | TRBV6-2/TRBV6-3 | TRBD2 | CASRNSGIRAEQYF | TGTGCCAGCAGGAATAGCGGGATAAGGGCCGAGCAGTACTTC
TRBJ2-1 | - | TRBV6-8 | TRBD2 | CASAGLATNEQFF | TGTGCCAGCGCGGGACTAGCGACGAATGAGCAGTTCTTC
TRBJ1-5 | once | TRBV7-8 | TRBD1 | CASSTDRGHQPQHF | TGTGCCAGCAGCACCGACAGGGGACATCAGCCCCAGCATTTT
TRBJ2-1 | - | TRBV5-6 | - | CASSLTERQFF | TGTGCCAGCAGCTTGACAGAGAGGCAGTTCTTC
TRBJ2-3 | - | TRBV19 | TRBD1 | CASSPLEGQGRVTQYF | TGTGCCAGTAGCCCGTTGGAGGGACAGGGAAGAGTTACGCAGTATTTT
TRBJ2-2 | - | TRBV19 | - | CASKHLGGRVNTGELFF | TGTGCCAGTAAGCATCTCGGAGGCAGGGTCAACACCGGGGAGCTGTTTTTT